The source of this T cell receptor (beta chain) is a study of identical twins. TCRdb redid the calling of the 5' RACE reads with MiXCR, one entry per CDR3 protein. The repertoire consists of under 300,000 distinct CDR3 sequences, with 6.5% occurring once and the leading ten covering about 14%. These data also formed part of another study, on T cells expressing NK-cell markers.

The origin of this receptor is a woman under 30 in good health. Material for sequencing was CD8+ T cells sorted from blood.

The CDR3 loop reads CASSPPAWSSGANVLTF. In DNA, the CDR3 is TGTGCCAGCAGCCCTCCTGCCTGGAGCTCTGGGGCCAACGTCCTGACTTTC. The chain uses TRBV7-9 and TRBJ2-6; D remains unclear. The CDR3 runs 17 residues. V was pared by 5 bases and J by 0 bases, with 14 bases between. Germline assignment: CDR1 SEHNR and CDR2 FQNEAQ (reference sequence).